Each of the 32 T cell receptor beta chains below was sequenced from the same sample in a study of cytomegalovirus exposure and HLA in healthy donors. PCR primers comprised 60 Vbeta and 13 Jbeta primers. TCRdb's table, derived via immunoSEQ multiplex PCR, lists solely in-frame clones and lacks some. The sample includes around 300,000 clones, 65% to 85% of them seen just once. Material: PBMCs. These receptors originate from a female donor in good health and CMV-seronegative.

The chain couples TRBV7-3 to TRBJ2-7; 7 bases fit TRBD2. In germline, CDR1 is SGHTA, CDR2 FQGTGA. The ends lost 4 bases at V and 6 bases at J; junction bases unmatched: 6. CDR3 length: 13 amino acids. CDR3 nucleotide sequence: TGTGCCAGCAGCTCCCAGCGGGATGGCGAGCAGTACTTC. Translation: CASSSQRDGEQYF.

This sequence joins TRBV2 and TRBJ1-2, with a weak D call TRBD1 (6 bases). V was pared by 4 bases and J by 4 bases, with 7 bases between. The germline V gene encodes CDR1 SNHLY and CDR2 FYNNEI. This CDR3 has 12 amino acids. The CDR3 is CASSGDIYGYTF. The CDR3, as DNA: TGTGCCAGCAGTGGGGACATCTATGGCTACACCTTC.

This chain connects TRBV6-5 to TRBJ2-1; 8 nucleotides agree with TRBD2. The germline V gene has CDR1 MNHEY and CDR2 SVGAGI. The CDR3 is made up of 16 amino acids. With V trimmed by 2 bases and J by 6 bases, 9 bases remained unmatched. CDR3 loop: CASSYVPGLGINEQFF. The CDR3 coding sequence is TGTGCCAGCAGTTACGTACCGGGACTAGGTATCAATGAGCAGTTCTTC.

The chain employs TRBV2 and TRBJ2-1; D not resolved. V dropped 4 bases and J dropped 8 bases, with 6 bases sitting between them. From germline, CDR1 is SNHLY and CDR2 FYNNEI. The length of the CDR3 is 11 residues. For the CDR3, the DNA is TGTGCCAGCAGTGTTTCCTATGAGCAGTTCTTC. Its protein product is CASSVSYEQFF.

CDR3 coding DNA: TGTGCCAGCAAGACATTTTCAACTAATGAAAAACTGTTTTTT. It translates to CASKTFSTNEKLFF. V gene TRBV28 combines with J gene TRBJ1-4; no definite D call. Trimming took off 7 bases at V and 0 bases at J, with 9 bases between the two ends. The CDR3 runs to 14 residues. Germline V gene lookup returns CDR1 MDHEN and CDR2 SYDVKM.

A few counts support this clone. The rearrangement joins TRBV2 to TRBJ1-5; D is possibly TRBD1 (5 bases). Germline V gene lookup returns CDR1 SNHLY and CDR2 FYNNEI. The CDR3 sequence is 14 residues long. The V and J ends lost 1 base and 6 bases respectively, with 10 bases between them. CDR3 amino acids: CASSEERGSQPQHF. The CDR3, as DNA: TGTGCCAGCAGTGAAGAACGGGGGAGTCAGCCCCAGCATTTT.

The rearrangement joins TRBV10-2 to TRBJ2-1; D may be TRBD2 (6 bases). V was shortened by 5 bases and J by 2 bases, with 13 bases between the two germline ends. Germline lookup yields CDR1 WSHSY and CDR2 SAAADI. The CDR3 has 15 residues. The CDR3 reads CASSRWGVAYNEQFF. The DNA of the CDR3 is TGCGCCAGCAGTCGCTGGGGGGTGGCCTACAATGAGCAGTTCTTC.

This rearrangement joins TRBV5-4 to TRBJ2-1, with 7 bases fitting TRBD2. CDR1 and CDR2 from the germline V gene are SGHNT and YYREEE (reference sequence). J was trimmed by 7 bases and V by 0 bases; bases with no gene match: 10. This CDR3 is built from 16 residues. CDR3 sequence reads: CASSLAGSSGNNEQFF. In DNA form, the CDR3 reads TGTGCCAGCAGCTTGGCCGGGTCTAGCGGAAATAATGAGCAGTTCTTC.

V usage is TRBV5-6 and J usage is TRBJ1-2, with D possibly TRBD1 on 5 matching bases. Per the germline V gene, CDR1 is SGHDT and CDR2 is YYEEEE. Trimming removed 1 base at V and 0 bases at J, with 10 bases between. The CDR3 runs 15 residues. As DNA, the CDR3 is TGTGCCAGCAGCTTGTTACGGACATCTAACTATGGCTACACCTTC. It encodes CASSLLRTSNYGYTF.

The rearrangement joins TRBV29-1 to TRBJ2-7; the match to TRBD1 covers 7 bases. CDR3 length: 15 residues. The junction had 16 bases not matched to a gene; V was cut back by 6 bases and J by 5 bases. Germline CDR1 reads SQVTM; CDR2 reads ANQGSEA. CDR3 bases: TGCAGCGTCTCTGGGACAGACCCGTTCCGCCACGAGCAGTACTTC. This gives the protein CSVSGTDPFRHEQYF.

V usage is TRBV30 and J usage is TRBJ2-3, with TRBD2 identical over 14 bases. This CDR3 comprises 14 residues. Per germline, CDR1 GTSNPN and CDR2 SVGIG (reference sequence). V lost 8 bases, J lost 8 bases, and 9 bases stayed unmatched. Here the CDR3 DNA reads TGTGCCGGCCGGACTAGCGGGAGGAGCGGTACGCAGTATTTT. Protein product: CAGRTSGRSGTQYF.

This chain links TRBV2 with TRBJ2-7, with TRBD1 matching over 9 bases. V was pared by 7 bases and J by 6 bases, with 7 bases of the junction left unmatched. Looked up from germline, CDR1 is SNHLY and CDR2 is FYNNEI. There are 13 residues in the CDR3. DNA of the CDR3: TGTGCCAGCACCTGGACAGGGGAAGGCGAGCAGTACTTC. Translating gives CASTWTGEGEQYF.

This chain connects TRBV6-5 to TRBJ2-1; no definite D call. Germline CDR1 reads MNHEY; CDR2 reads SVGAGI. Trimming pared 0 bases from V and 7 bases from J, leaving 7 bases between. The CDR3 extends over 13 amino acids. The CDR3 spells CASSYSIRNEQFF. The DNA of the CDR3 is TGTGCCAGCAGTTACTCGATCAGGAATGAGCAGTTCTTC.

The chain uses TRBV10-3 and TRBJ2-5; TRBD2 aligns across 14 bases. The germline gives CDR1 ENHRY, CDR2 SYGVKD. The CDR3 spans 18 residues. Trimming removed 0 bases from V and 5 bases from J; junction bases left unmatched: 8. The CDR3: CAISESPGLAGVGETQYF. CDR3 in DNA: TGTGCCATCAGTGAGTCTCCGGGACTAGCGGGAGTGGGGGAGACCCAGTACTTC.

This clone was recorded only once. The gene calls are TRBV6-5 and TRBJ2-3, with a tentative D call TRBD1 (5 bases). The V end lost 5 bases, the J end lost 0 bases, and 9 bases lay between the germline ends. Per germline, CDR1 MNHEY and CDR2 SVGAGI. The CDR3 consists of 14 residues. CDR3 residues: CASSETESTDTQYF. The CDR3 DNA is TGTGCCAGCAGTGAGACAGAGAGCACAGATACGCAGTATTTT.

The chain recombines TRBV27 with TRBJ2-1, with 12 bases fitting TRBD2. This CDR3 region has 14 residues. Germline CDR1 reads MNHEY; CDR2 reads SMNVEV (reference sequence). V lost 1 base, J lost 10 bases, and 2 bases stayed unmatched. The CDR3 reads CASSLWLAGGEQFF. The CDR3 nucleotides are TGTGCCAGCAGTTTATGGCTAGCGGGAGGGGAGCAGTTCTTC.

The chain has TRBV6-1 and TRBJ2-7; 11 bases map to TRBD1. J lost 2 bases, V lost 3 bases, and 3 bases had no gene match. The germline CDR1 and CDR2 sequences are MNHNS and SASEGT. The CDR3 has 15 amino acids. In DNA form, the CDR3 reads TGTGCCAGCAGTGAGGGGACAGGGGGGGCCTACGAGCAGTACTTC. Amino acid sequence: CASSEGTGGAYEQYF.

This clone occurred once. The chain uses TRBV28 and TRBJ1-2; D is unresolved. In germline, CDR1 is MDHEN, CDR2 SYDVKM. The germline V and J ends were trimmed by 7 bases and 6 bases, with 18 bases remaining between them. The CDR3 consists of 14 residues. Written as DNA, the CDR3 is TGTGCCAGCACCATCTTCCCCCCAGTCGATGGCTACACCTTC. It yields the protein CASTIFPPVDGYTF.

The J gene is TRBJ2-7, the V gene TRBV7-2; D gene uncertain. The CDR3 loop spans 13 amino acids. Germline CDR1 and CDR2: SGHTA and FQGNSA. The V gene lost 1 base and the J gene lost 7 bases, with 11 bases spanning the gap. The CDR3: CASSLVVRLEQYF. For the CDR3, the DNA is TGTGCCAGCAGCTTAGTGGTCAGGCTTGAGCAGTACTTC.

This rearrangement joins TRBV18 to TRBJ2-3; 9 bases map to TRBD2. The ends lost 2 bases at V and 2 bases at J; junction bases unmatched: 2. Per the germline V gene, CDR1 is KGHSH and CDR2 is LQKENI. The CDR3 totals 15 residues. CDR3 sequence reads: CASSPVAGATDTQYF. The CDR3 DNA is TGTGCCAGCTCACCAGTAGCGGGAGCCACAGATACGCAGTATTTT.

This clone was observed a single time. The chain is built from TRBV4-1 and TRBJ2-5, with D possibly matching TRBD2 (5 bases). The DNA end is more similar to TRBJ2-7, so the J call may be wrong. Germline V gene data show CDR1 as MGHRA and CDR2 as YSYEKL. The CDR3 consists of 13 residues. The CDR3 sequence is CASSHNRDYEQYF. The CDR3 bases are TGCGCCAGCAGCCATAACCGGGACTACGAGCAGTACTTC.

J is TRBJ1-5 and V is TRBV6-5, with D tentatively TRBD1 (6 bases). Trimming cost V 6 bases and J 4 bases, with 13 bases left between them. This CDR3 comprises 14 residues. Looked up from germline, CDR1 is MNHEY and CDR2 is SVGAGI. CDR3: CASSPGERNQPQHF. CDR3 nucleotide sequence: TGTGCCAGCAGCCCAGGGGAACGGAATCAGCCCCAGCATTTT.

The chain couples TRBV4-1 to TRBJ2-7; 7 bases are shared with TRBD2. Trimming removed 4 bases from V and 7 bases from J; junction bases left unmatched: 7. CDR1 MGHRA and CDR2 YSYEKL come from the germline V gene. The CDR3 is 13 amino acids. CDR3 residues: CASSPQLASEQYF. CDR3 nucleotide sequence: TGCGCCAGCAGCCCCCAACTAGCGTCGGAGCAGTACTTC.

This clone was detected only once. The rearrangement links TRBV6-5 to TRBJ2-1, with D perhaps TRBD1 (6 bases). CDR1 MNHEY and CDR2 SVGAGI come from the germline V gene. The V end was cut by 0 bases, the J end by 7 bases, with 10 bases between. The CDR3 contains 14 residues. The CDR3 nucleotides read TGTGCCAGCAGTTACTCTACAGGGAAGAATGAGCAGTTCTTC. The encoded protein is CASSYSTGKNEQFF.

V gene TRBV19 combines with J gene TRBJ2-1, with TRBD1 matching over 9 bases. V lost 8 bases to trimming and J lost 1 base; unmatched junction nucleotides: 6. Germline V gene data show CDR1 as LNHDA and CDR2 as SQIVND (reference sequence). This CDR3 contains 15 residues. CDR3 amino acids: CASLSDRGSYNEQFF. In DNA form, the CDR3 reads TGTGCCAGTCTTTCGGACAGGGGATCCTACAATGAGCAGTTCTTC.

The rearrangement uses TRBV18 and TRBJ2-1; D not resolved. This CDR3 spans 13 amino acids. Germline assignment: CDR1 KGHSH and CDR2 LQKENI. Trimming shortened V by 2 bases and J by 5 bases, and 7 bases separated the two germline ends. CDR3 bases: TGTGCCAGCTCACCAGATCAGGACAATGAGCAGTTCTTC. Translation gives CASSPDQDNEQFF.

The J gene is TRBJ2-2, the V gene TRBV6-1; 7 positions match TRBD1. Trimming took 6 bases from V and 0 from J; bases not matched to a gene: 4. CDR1 is MNHNS, CDR2 SASEGT, per germline. This CDR3 has 15 amino acids. The CDR3: CASRGTDTNTGELFF. The DNA of the CDR3 is TGTGCCAGCAGGGGGACAGACACGAACACCGGGGAGCTGTTTTTT.

The chain joins TRBV18 to TRBJ2-7; D may be TRBD1 (5 bases). The CDR3 runs to 11 residues. Germline lookup yields CDR1 KGHSH and CDR2 LQKENI. Trimming left V 3 bases short and J 7 bases short, with 7 bases between. CDR3 residues: CASSPHREQYF. Written as DNA, the CDR3 is TGTGCCAGCTCACCTCACAGGGAGCAGTACTTC. Full variable domain (remainder filled in from reference TRBV18 and TRBJ2-7): NAGVMQNPRHLVRRRGQEARLRCSPMKGHSHVYWYRQLPEEGLKFMVYLQKENIIDESGMPKERFSAEFPKEGPSILRIQQVVRGDSAAYFCASSPHREQYFGPGTRLTVT.

The V and J genes are TRBV11-3 and TRBJ2-1, with 13 bases identical to TRBD2. Germline V gives CDR1 SGHNT, CDR2 YENEEA. Losses at the gene ends were 8 bases for V and 6 bases for J; bases not matched to a gene: 7. This CDR3 is built from 15 residues. The CDR3 is CASVLAGGRGNEQFF. For the CDR3, the DNA is TGTGCCAGCGTACTAGCGGGAGGGCGGGGCAATGAGCAGTTCTTC.

This chain links TRBV5-4 with TRBJ2-7; D is unclear. V was shortened by 1 base and J by 3 bases, with 11 bases between the two germline ends. This CDR3 comprises 14 residues. Germline loops: CDR1 SGHNT, CDR2 YYREEE (reference sequence). CDR3 region: CASSLYISSYEQYF. The CDR3 DNA reads TGTGCCAGCAGCTTGTACATATCCAGCTACGAGCAGTACTTC.

The V and J genes are TRBV2 and TRBJ2-2; 11 bases map to TRBD1. V shed 7 bases, J shed 4 bases, and the junction held 5 bases outside the gene matches. From germline, CDR1 is SNHLY and CDR2 FYNNEI. The CDR3 consists of 15 residues. The CDR3 loop reads CASTQDRGPTGELFF. The CDR3 nucleotides read TGTGCCAGCACCCAGGACAGGGGGCCCACCGGGGAGCTGTTTTTT.

The rearrangement joins TRBV5-1 to TRBJ2-7; TRBD2 matches at 7 bases. Germline V gives CDR1 SGHRS, CDR2 YFSETQ. This CDR3 contains 16 residues. The V and J ends lost 1 base and 1 base, in that order; junction bases with no gene match: 8. CDR3 region: CASSLSPSGDSYEQYF. In DNA, the CDR3 is TGCGCCAGCAGCTTGTCTCCTAGCGGAGATTCCTACGAGCAGTACTTC.